Below are 5 T cell receptor beta chains sequenced from a single sample in a study of control samples from healthy donors and cancer patients. TCRdb keeps only in-frame clones here, not all; method: immunoSEQ multiplex PCR. The sample carries around 99,000 clones, less than 95% recorded once. Sequencing used blood. These receptor sequences come from a human donor in good health. The donor label of this sample is uncertain.

J is TRBJ1-2 and V is TRBV7-8; perhaps TRBD1 as D (5 bases). V lost 10 bases to trimming and J lost 4 bases, with 19 bases between them. Germline-derived CDR1 and CDR2 are SGHVS and FQNEAQ. The CDR3 loop spans 14 amino acids. CDR3 sequence reads: CATQLTSGVYGYTF. The CDR3 nucleotides are TGTGCCACCCAGCTTACGTCGGGGGTCTATGGCTACACCTTC.

J is TRBJ2-2 and V is TRBV3-1 (or the pseudogene TRBV3-2), with D perhaps matching TRBD2 (6 bases). Germline V CDR1 and CDR2: LGHDT, YNNKEL (reference sequence). V lost 4 bases, J lost 6 bases, and 9 bases lay in between. CDR3 length: 13 residues. The CDR3 DNA reads as TGTGCCAGCAGCCGGAGCGGGCCCGGGGAGCTGTTTTTT. Translation gives CASSRSGPGELFF.

The gene calls are TRBV23-1 and TRBJ1-6; a possible D gene is TRBD1 (5 bases). TRBV23-1 belongs to the ORF category, with a function that is uncertain. Trimming pared 4 bases from V and 7 bases from J, leaving 17 bases between. CDR3 size: 16 residues. The CDR3 reads CASSPVRLGLNSPLHF. In nucleotides, the CDR3 is TGCGCCAGCAGTCCCGTTAGACTGGGGCTAAATTCACCCCTCCACTTT.

The rearrangement uses TRBV30 and TRBJ1-2; 8 nucleotides match TRBD1. Germline assignment: CDR1 GTSNPN and CDR2 SVGIG (reference sequence). The junction had 11 bases not matched to a gene; V was cut back by 0 bases and J by 8 bases. The CDR3 is 15 amino acids. The DNA for the CDR3 is TGTGCCTGGAGTGTACTAGGTGCAGGGGGCGAGGGCTACACCTTC. It codes for CAWSVLGAGGEGYTF.

The rearrangement joins TRBV21-1 to TRBJ1-5; the table's D call, TRBD1, was not checked against the DNA. TRBV21-1 is given as a pseudogene. The CDR3 covers 14 residues. In DNA, the CDR3 is TGTGCCAGGGGGGCGGAGACACTGAGACAGCCCCAGCATTTT. This sequence encodes CARGAETLRQPQHF.